This T cell receptor beta chain was observed in a study of shared clonotypes between healthy human individuals. Germline CDR1 reads MGHRA; CDR2 reads YSYEKL. This CDR3 has 18 amino acids. V gave up 3 bases and J gave up 5 bases, with 25 bases separating them. CD45RO-negative cells were positively selected for CCR7, leaving out terminally differentiated effector memory CD45RA+ cells. Sequenced by immunoSEQ multiplex PCR; TCRdb stores in-frame clones only, minus some. The sample comprises about 1.9 million clones, roughly 95% of which are singletons, and 1.5% to 2% rests with the top ten. This sequence was found in a man between 18 and 29 years old in good health. Some clones in this sample may be carry-over from other donors' samples. This rearrangement joins TRBV4-1 to TRBJ1-1; D is undetermined. The sequenced sample was naive CD8+ T cells from PBMCs. The CDR3 DNA reads as TGCGCCAGCAGCCAGGATGGGGTGGGCACCCCAGGTAAGACTGAAGCTTTCTTT. Its protein is CASSQDGVGTPGKTEAFF.